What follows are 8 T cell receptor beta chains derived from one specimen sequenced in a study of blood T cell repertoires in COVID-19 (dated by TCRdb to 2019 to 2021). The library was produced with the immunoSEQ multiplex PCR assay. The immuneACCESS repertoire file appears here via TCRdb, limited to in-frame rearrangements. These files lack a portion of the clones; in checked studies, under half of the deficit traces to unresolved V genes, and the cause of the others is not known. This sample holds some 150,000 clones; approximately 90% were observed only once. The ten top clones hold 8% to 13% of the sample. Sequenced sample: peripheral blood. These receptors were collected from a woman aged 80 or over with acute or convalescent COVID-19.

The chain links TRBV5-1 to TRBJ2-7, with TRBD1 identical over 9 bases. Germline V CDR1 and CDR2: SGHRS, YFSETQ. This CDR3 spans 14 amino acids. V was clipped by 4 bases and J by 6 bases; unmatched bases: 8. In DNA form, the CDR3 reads TGCGCCAGCAGCGCCCGGGACAGGGAGGCCGAGCAGTACTTC. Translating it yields CASSARDREAEQYF. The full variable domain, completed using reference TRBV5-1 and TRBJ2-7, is KAGVTQTPRYLIKTRGQQVTLSCSPISGHRSVSWYQQTPGQGLQFLFEYFSETQRNKGNFPGRFSGRQFSNSRSEMNVSTLELGDSALYLCASSARDREAEQYFGPGTRLTVT.

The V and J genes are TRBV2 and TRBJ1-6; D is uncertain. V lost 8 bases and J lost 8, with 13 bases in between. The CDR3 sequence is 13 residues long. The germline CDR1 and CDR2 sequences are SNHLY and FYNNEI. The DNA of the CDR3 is TGTGCCAGCCATCGGTATTTGGATTCACCCCTCCACTTT. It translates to CASHRYLDSPLHF.

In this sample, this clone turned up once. The CDR3 reads CASSQKQGWGYMNTEAFF. The CDR3 DNA is TGTGCCAGCAGCCAAAAACAGGGGTGGGGCTACATGAACACTGAAGCTTTCTTT. V gene TRBV27 combines with J gene TRBJ1-1, with 7 bases identical to TRBD1. The germline V gene has CDR1 MNHEY and CDR2 SMNVEV (reference sequence). V lost 6 bases and J lost 0; bases outside the gene matches: 16. There are 18 residues in the CDR3.

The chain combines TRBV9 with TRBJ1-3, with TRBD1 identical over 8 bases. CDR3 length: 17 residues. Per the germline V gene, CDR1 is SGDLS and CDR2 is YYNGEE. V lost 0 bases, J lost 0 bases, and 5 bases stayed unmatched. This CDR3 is CASSVGADRVSGNTIYF. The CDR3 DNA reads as TGTGCCAGCAGCGTAGGGGCGGACAGGGTCTCTGGAAACACCATATATTTT. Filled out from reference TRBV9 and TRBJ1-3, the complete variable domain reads DSGVTQTPKHLITATGQRVTLRCSPRSGDLSVYWYQQSLDQGLQFLIQYYNGEERAKGNILERFSAQQFPDLHSELNLSSLELGDSALYFCASSVGADRVSGNTIYFGEGSWLTVV.

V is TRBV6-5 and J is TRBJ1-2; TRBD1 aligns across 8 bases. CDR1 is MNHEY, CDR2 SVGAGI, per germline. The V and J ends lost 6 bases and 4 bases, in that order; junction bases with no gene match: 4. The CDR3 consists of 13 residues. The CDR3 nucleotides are TGTGCCAGCAGCGTGGGACAGGTCTATGGCTACACCTTC. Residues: CASSVGQVYGYTF.

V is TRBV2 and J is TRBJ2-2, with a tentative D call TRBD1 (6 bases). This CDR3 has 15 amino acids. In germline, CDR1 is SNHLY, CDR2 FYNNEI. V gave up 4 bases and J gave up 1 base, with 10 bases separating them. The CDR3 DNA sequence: TGTGCCAGCAGTGGTCAGGGGATGAACACCGGGGAGCTGTTTTTT. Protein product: CASSGQGMNTGELFF.

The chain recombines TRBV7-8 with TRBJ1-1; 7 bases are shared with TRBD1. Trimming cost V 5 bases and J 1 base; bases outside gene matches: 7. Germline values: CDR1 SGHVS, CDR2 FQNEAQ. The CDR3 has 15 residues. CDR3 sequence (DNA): TGTGCCAGCAGCCCTAGGAGGGACAGGAACACTGAAGCTTTCTTT. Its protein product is CASSPRRDRNTEAFF. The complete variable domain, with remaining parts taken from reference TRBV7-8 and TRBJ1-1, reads GAGVSQSPRYKVAKRGQDVALRCDPISGHVSLFWYQQALGQGPEFLTYFQNEAQLDKSGLPSDRFFAERPEGSVSTLKIQRTQQEDSAVYLCASSPRRDRNTEAFFGQGTRLTVV.

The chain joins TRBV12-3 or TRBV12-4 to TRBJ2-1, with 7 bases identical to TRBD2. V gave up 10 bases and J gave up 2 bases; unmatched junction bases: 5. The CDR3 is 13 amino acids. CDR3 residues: CAILGTTYNEQFF. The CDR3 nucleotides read TGTGCCATCTTGGGGACTACCTACAATGAGCAGTTCTTC.